The 22 T cell receptor beta chains listed next were all sequenced from one sample in a study of T cells in Graves' hyperthyroidism and ophthalmopathy. Amplification yielded TCR beta CDR3 regions, with RNA transcripts as the source. The HTBI primer set was used in a first-round RT-PCR of the TCR CDR3. TCRdb ran MiXCR on the multiplex PCR reads and lists one entry per CDR3 protein. The data show approximately 600,000 distinct CDR3 sequences, under 25% seen once. Sequencing was done on a sample of blood. These receptors came from a man aged 25 to 45 with Graves' ophthalmopathy.

This clonotype was observed a few times. V is TRBV20-1 and J is TRBJ2-7; the match to TRBD2 covers 8 bases. Germline V lookup: CDR1 DFQATT, CDR2 SNEGSKA (reference sequence). The J segment lost 3 bases and the V segment lost 5 bases, leaving 3 bases of the junction unmatched. This CDR3 contains 12 residues. This CDR3 is CSALSGNYEQYF. CDR3 nucleotide sequence: TGCAGTGCTCTTAGCGGGAACTACGAGCAGTACTTC.

The chain is built from TRBV4-1 and TRBJ2-3; TRBD2 matches 7 bases. The V segment lost 3 bases and the J segment 2 bases; nucleotides outside the gene matches: 8. This CDR3 has 16 amino acids. The germline CDR1 and CDR2 sequences are MGHRA and YSYEKL. The CDR3 region has the DNA TGCGCCAGCAGCCAGAGCGGGATGTTAGACACAGATACGCAGTATTTT. Protein sequence: CASSQSGMLDTDTQYF.

This clonotype was found a few times. This chain joins TRBV10-3 and TRBJ2-1; 14 bases map to TRBD2. The trim removed 4 bases at V and 10 bases at J, leaving 9 bases unmatched. Germline lookup yields CDR1 ENHRY and CDR2 SYGVKD. The CDR3 consists of 16 residues. CDR3 sequence reads: CAISGGLAGDSGEQFF. The CDR3 coding sequence is TGTGCCATCAGTGGGGGACTAGCGGGAGATTCGGGAGAGCAGTTCTTC.

The table lists this clonotype with a few counts. The germline gene is not matched at one end of the junction; a read error may be the cause. The chain joins TRBV2 to TRBJ1-2, with D perhaps matching TRBD1 (6 bases). Germline-derived CDR1 and CDR2 are SNHLY and FYNNEI. The CDR3 is made up of 13 amino acids. The DNA for the CDR3 is TGTACCAGCACCCCAGACAGGAACTATGGCTACACCTTC. This sequence encodes CTSTPDRNYGYTF. Looking up the rest from reference TRBV2 and TRBJ1-2 gives the full variable domain: EPEVTQTPSHQVTQMGQEVILRCVPISNHLYFYWYRQILGQKVEFLVSFYNNEISEKSEIFDDQFSVERPDGSNFTLKIRSTKLEDSAMYFCTSTPDRNYGYTFGSGTRLTVV.

J is TRBJ1-2 and V is TRBV28; 11 bases fit TRBD1. Germline CDR1 MDHEN, CDR2 SYDVKM. V was pared by 5 bases and J by 8 bases, with 10 bases of the junction left unmatched. CDR3 size: 15 residues. CDR3 DNA sequence: TGTGCCAGCAGTGTTGGACAGGGGGCATGGGGCGGCTACACCTTC. Translating it yields CASSVGQGAWGGYTF.

This chain connects TRBV12-3 or TRBV12-4 to TRBJ2-2, with TRBD1 matching over 10 bases. V lost 6 bases, J lost 0 bases, and 10 bases stayed unmatched. This CDR3 is built from 18 residues. DNA for the CDR3: TGTGCCAGCAGGATTGACAGGGGGCTCTGGGCGAACACCGGGGAGCTGTTTTTT. The encoded protein is CASRIDRGLWANTGELFF.

The gene calls are TRBV6-6 and TRBJ2-7; D is perhaps TRBD1 or TRBD2 (5 bases each). With 0 bases removed from V and 2 bases from J, the gap between germline ends came to 11 bases. The germline CDR1 and CDR2 sequences are MNHNY and SVGAGI (reference sequence). The CDR3 is 15 amino acids. This chain's CDR3 is CASSYSIGATYEQYF. CDR3 bases: TGTGCCAGCAGTTACTCGATCGGGGCAACCTACGAGCAGTACTTC.

The table lists this clonotype with many counts. This chain joins TRBV28 and TRBJ1-1; no firm D call. The CDR3 has 14 residues. Germline V gene data show CDR1 as MDHEN and CDR2 as SYDVKM. The ends were cut back, 10 bases at V and 1 base at J, with 16 bases in the middle. CDR3 sequence reads: CATGPGGENTEAFF. CDR3 nucleotides: TGTGCCACCGGGCCCGGCGGGGAGAACACTGAAGCTTTCTTT.

For this clonotype: The junction does not match germline at one end; this may be a read error. The chain combines TRBV20-1 with TRBJ2-7; TRBD2 matches 12 bases. Germline values: CDR1 DFQATT, CDR2 SNEGSKA (reference sequence). There are 14 residues in the CDR3. The CDR3 DNA follows: TGCAGTGCTAGAGGACTAGCGGGAGACTACGAGCGGTACTTC. As protein: CSARGLAGDYERYF.

Only a few counts were recorded for this clonotype. The CDR3: CASSQVLGGPNTGELFF. The CDR3 nucleotides read TGCGCCAGCAGCCAAGTCTTGGGAGGGCCGAACACCGGGGAGCTGTTTTTT. The chain recombines TRBV4-1 with TRBJ2-2, with 7 bases identical to TRBD2. J lost 0 bases, V lost 1 base, and 5 bases had no gene match. The CDR3 covers 17 residues. Germline V gene lookup returns CDR1 MGHRA and CDR2 YSYEKL.

This clonotype has a count of ten or more. This chain uses TRBV30 with TRBJ1-4; 7 positions agree with TRBD1. Germline V gene lookup returns CDR1 GTSNPN and CDR2 SVGIG (reference sequence). Trimming at V came to 3 bases and at J to 4 bases, leaving 5 bases not matched to a gene. The CDR3 is 14 amino acids. CDR3 sequence: CAWRPGQLNEKLFF. Written as DNA, the CDR3 is TGTGCCTGGAGGCCGGGACAGCTTAATGAAAAACTGTTTTTT.

The chain recombines TRBV4-2 with TRBJ2-1; D gene uncertain. Germline loops: CDR1 LGHNA, CDR2 YNFKEQ. The CDR3 runs 13 residues. Trimming removed 4 bases from V and 8 bases from J, with 12 bases in between. Here the CDR3 DNA reads TGTGCCAGCAGCCCCCTGAGTACGGATGAGCAGTTCTTC. Translating it yields CASSPLSTDEQFF.

This clonotype showed up many times. One junction end disagrees with the germline gene, perhaps due to a read error. For the CDR3, the DNA is TGCGCCAGCAGCTTGGGACTAGCGGACACAGATACGCAGTATTTT. It is translated as CASSLGLADTDTQYF. The V call is TRBV7-9, the J call TRBJ2-3; TRBD2 matches at 11 bases. In germline, CDR1 is SEHNR, CDR2 FQNEAQ (reference sequence). The CDR3 is 15 amino acids. The full variable domain, with the rest looked up from reference TRBV7-9 and TRBJ2-3, is DTGVSQNPRHKITKRGQNVTFRCDPISEHNRLYWYRQTLGQGPEFLTYFQNEAQLEKSRLLSDRFSAERPKGSFSTLEIQRTEQGDSAMYLCASSLGLADTDTQYFGPGTRLTVL.

This clonotype was recorded only once. The chain carries TRBV6-2 or TRBV6-3 and TRBJ2-3; 7 bases align to TRBD2. V shed 8 bases and J 3 bases; nucleotides not matched to a gene: 20. Germline loops: CDR1 MNHEY, CDR2 SVGEGT. This CDR3 comprises 18 residues. In DNA form, the CDR3 reads TGTGCCAGCGGCGTGGTGGCTAGCGGAGCTTTAGAAACAGATACGCAGTATTTT. This codes for CASGVVASGALETDTQYF.

V gene TRBV15 combines with J gene TRBJ2-5; tentative D call: TRBD1 (6 bases). Between the trimmed V and J ends, which lost 0 bases and 2 bases, there was a span of 16 bases. The CDR3 is 17 residues long. Germline V CDR1 and CDR2: LNHNV, YYDKDF (reference sequence). The CDR3 loop is CATSREQTGATQETQYF. The CDR3 coding sequence is TGTGCCACCAGCAGAGAACAGACAGGAGCTACTCAAGAGACCCAGTACTTC.

V gene TRBV19 combines with J gene TRBJ1-3; D uncertain. CDR1 is LNHDA and CDR2 is SQIVND in the germline V gene (reference sequence). V was clipped by 5 bases and J by 1 base, with 6 bases between them. The length of the CDR3 is 13 residues. Here the CDR3 reads CASSHGSGNTIYF. CDR3 bases: TGTGCCAGTAGTCACGGTTCTGGAAACACCATATATTTT.

This clonotype was seen just once. This could be a read error, since a much larger clone is one nucleotide away. The chain links TRBV5-1 to TRBJ1-2; D is perhaps TRBD1 (5 bases). Germline-derived CDR1 and CDR2 are SGHRS and YFSETQ. The CDR3 is made up of 14 amino acids. CDR3 in DNA: TGCTCCAGCAGCACTCAGGGTTCTGTCTATGGCTACACCTTC. It yields the protein CSSSTQGSVYGYTF.

CDR3 sequence reads: CASRQRGSYEQYF. In DNA form, the CDR3 reads TGTGCCAGCAGGCAGCGGGGATCCTACGAGCAGTACTTC. The V and J genes are TRBV28 and TRBJ2-7; 7 bases line up with TRBD2. This CDR3 contains 13 residues. CDR1 and CDR2 (germline): MDHEN, SYDVKM. After removal of 6 bases from V and 1 base from J, the junction contained 3 bases not matched to a gene. The variable domain in full, with the rest retrieved from reference TRBV28 and TRBJ2-7, is DVKVTQSSRYLVKRTGEKVFLECVQDMDHENMFWYRQDPGLGLRLIYFSYDVKMKEKGDIPEGYSVSREKKERFSLILESASTNQTSMYLCASRQRGSYEQYFGPGTRLTVT.

This clonotype was detected a few times. The chain has TRBV28 and TRBJ2-1; 8 bases are a match to TRBD2. This CDR3 has 16 amino acids. With 1 base clipped from V and 12 bases from J, the junction kept 14 bases outside the gene matches. CDR1 is MDHEN and CDR2 is SYDVKM in the germline V gene. CDR3 in DNA: TGTGCCAGCAGTTTATCTTCTAGCGGGCGGGGGGCTGGGCAGTTCTTC. This codes for CASSLSSSGRGAGQFF.

This chain uses TRBV20-1 with TRBJ1-5; D is undetermined. Per the germline V gene, CDR1 is DFQATT and CDR2 is SNEGSKA (reference sequence). The CDR3 contains 13 residues. V lost 1 base, J lost 5 bases, and 9 bases lay in between. The CDR3 DNA sequence: TGCAGTGCTAGAGCAACCCTTTATCAGCCCCAGCATTTT. It is translated as CSARATLYQPQHF.

This clonotype was recorded a few times. The J gene is TRBJ1-1, the V gene TRBV6-2 or TRBV6-3, with D possibly matching TRBD1 (5 bases). Germline-derived CDR1 and CDR2 are MNHEY and SVGEGT. The ends were cut back, 2 bases at V and 4 bases at J, with 8 bases in the middle. This CDR3 region has 13 residues. For the CDR3, the DNA is TGTGCCAGCAGTTACCGACAGTTCACTGAAGCTTTCTTT. It codes for CASSYRQFTEAFF.

This chain uses TRBV7-2 with TRBJ1-6; the D gene is possibly TRBD1 (6 bases). This CDR3 comprises 15 residues. Per the germline V gene, CDR1 is SGHTA and CDR2 is FQGNSA. V dropped 1 base and J dropped 9 bases, with 13 bases sitting between them. The CDR3 coding sequence is TGTGCCAGCAGCTTAGACCGGGGGCCGGGTTCACCCCTCCACTTT. It yields the protein CASSLDRGPGSPLHF.